A selection of T cell receptor beta chains follows, all from one sample in a study of CD8 T cells in ankylosing spondylitis. MiXCR was run by TCRdb on the 5' RACE reads, yielding one entry per CDR3 protein. The sample has fewer than 500,000 distinct CDR3 sequences, 20% to 25% seen once. Sequenced material: blood, either unsorted or a sorted T cell fraction (not recorded which). The receptors come from a male donor with ankylosing spondylitis. Both conserved end residues are part of each CDR3. D genes are given only for firm matches. Only part of the rows carry a size: once, few, many, or a class if the clone is expanded.

TRBV7-9,.,TRBD2,TRBJ2-6,TGTGCCAGCAGCCCCACTAGCGGGAGAGGTGGGGCCAACGTCCTGACTTTC,CASSPTSGRGGANVLTF
TRBV6-6,.,.,TRBJ1-2,TGTGCCAGCAGTCCACAGGGTTATGGCTACACCTTC,CASSPQGYGYTF
TRBV5-4,.,TRBD2,TRBJ2-2,TGTGCCAGCAGCCTGGGGGGGGTGGGGATCACCGGGGAGCTGTTTTTT,CASSLGGVGITGELFF
TRBV30,.,.,TRBJ2-7,TGTGCCTGGAGTGCTAGCGCGGTGCAGTACTTC,CAWSASAVQYF
TRBV28,.,.,TRBJ2-1,TGTGCCAGCAGTTTTAGGACGTACAATGAGCAGTTCTTC,CASSFRTYNEQFF
TRBV20-1,many,TRBD2,TRBJ2-1,TGCAGTGCTAGCCTTAGCGGGAGGGATCGGGATGAGCAGTTCTTC,CSASLSGRDRDEQFF
TRBV20-1,few,.,TRBJ1-5,TGCAGTGCTAAAGCAGCGAATACCAATAATCAGCCCCAGCATTTT,CSAKAANTNNQPQHF
TRBV6-5,.,.,TRBJ2-7,TGTGCCAGCAGAGAGGGAGGATCCGAGCAGTACTTC,CASREGGSEQYF
TRBV5-1,.,TRBD1,TRBJ1-1,TGCGCCAGCAGCTCCGGACAGGACAACACTGAAGCTTTCTTT,CASSSGQDNTEAFF
TRBV11-2,few,.,TRBJ2-1,TGTGCCAGCAGCCCAAATGGGGCTAGAGGTTACAATGAGCAGTTCTTC,CASSPNGARGYNEQFF
TRBV7-9,few,TRBD1,TRBJ2-7,TGTGCCAGCGGCCGGGACAGGGTGAAGCAGTACTTC,CASGRDRVKQYF
TRBV24-1,.,.,TRBJ2-1,TGTGCCACCAGTGATCCGTTGGGTGAGCAGTTCTTC,CATSDPLGEQFF
TRBV12-3/TRBV12-4,.,TRBD2,TRBJ2-5,TGTGCCAGCAGTCCCTCCGGGACTAGGTTTCAAGAGACCCAGTACTTC,CASSPSGTRFQETQYF
TRBV5-1,.,.,TRBJ2-5,TGCGCCAGCAGCTTGGCATCGGTTAACAAAGAGACCCAGTACTTC,CASSLASVNKETQYF
TRBV5-5,many,TRBD2,TRBJ2-1,TGTGCCAGCAGCTTGGCTAGCGGAACCTACAATGAGCAGTTCTTC,CASSLASGTYNEQFF
TRBV4-2,.,TRBD1,TRBJ1-2,TGTGCCAGCAGCCCCCGACAGGGTCGAGACTATGGCTACACCTTC,CASSPRQGRDYGYTF
TRBV29-1,many,.,TRBJ2-1,TGCAGCGTTGGCCCCAGGGGGGTTTACAATGAGCAGTTCTTC,CSVGPRGVYNEQFF
TRBV12-3/TRBV12-4,.,TRBD1,TRBJ2-5,TGTGCCAGCAGCTGGGACAGCCAAGAGACCCAGTACTTC,CASSWDSQETQYF
TRBV3-1,.,.,TRBJ2-7,TGTGCCAGCAGCCAAGACCACGAGCAGTACTTC,CASSQDHEQYF
TRBV6-1,.,TRBD1,TRBJ1-5,TGTGCCAGCAGCCGCTTCCGAGGACAGGGTATGCATCAGCCCCAGCATTTT,CASSRFRGQGMHQPQHF
TRBV5-4,.,TRBD2,TRBJ2-1,TGTGCCAGCAGCCTGAAAAGCGGGAGCTCCTACAATGAGCAGTTCTTC,CASSLKSGSSYNEQFF
TRBV7-9,.,TRBD2,TRBJ2-2,TGTGCCAGCAGCGACCTAGCGGGAGGCACCGGGGAGCTGTTTTTT,CASSDLAGGTGELFF
TRBV12-3/TRBV12-4,few,TRBD1,TRBJ2-2,TGTGCCAGCAGTTTACAGGGGGCGGTCGGGGAGCTGTTTTTT,CASSLQGAVGELFF
TRBV12-3/TRBV12-4,few,.,TRBJ1-5,TGTGCCAGCAGTTTAGCGATCGGGTACCCGGTTCAGCCCCAGCATTTT,CASSLAIGYPVQPQHF
TRBV12-3/TRBV12-4,many,TRBD2,TRBJ2-3,TGTGCCAGCAGCCTCGGACTAGCGAGGGATACGCAGTATTTT,CASSLGLARDTQYF
TRBV29-1,few,TRBD1,TRBJ1-4,TGCAGCTCATGGACAGGGGAGGGCGAAAAACTGTTTTTT,CSSWTGEGEKLFF
TRBV20-1,few,TRBD2,TRBJ2-5,TGCAGTGCTTCTACCCCACTAGCGGGGTACCAAGAGACCCAGTACTTC,CSASTPLAGYQETQYF
TRBV4-1,.,.,TRBJ2-3,TGCGCCAGCAGCTCGGTTACTGGGGCCGGGAAAGATACGCAGTATTTT,CASSSVTGAGKDTQYF
TRBV20-1,.,.,TRBJ1-5,TGCAGTGCTAGAGATGGCAATTCGGGCTGGCAGCCCCAGCATTTT,CSARDGNSGWQPQHF
TRBV27,.,.,TRBJ1-1,TGTGCCAGCAGTTTGAGGCGGGACACTGAAGCTTTCTTT,CASSLRRDTEAFF
TRBV9,few,TRBD2,TRBJ2-3,TGTGCCAGCAGCGTACATTGGGAGGGCACGGAGTTCGGGTTGGGTAGCACAGATACGCAGTATTTT,CASSVHWEGTEFGLGSTDTQYF
TRBV6-5,many,.,TRBJ2-7,TGTGCCAGCAGTTACCTCGCGAACTTCTACGAGCAGTACTTC,CASSYLANFYEQYF
TRBV12-3/TRBV12-4,many,TRBD1,TRBJ2-7,TGTGCCAGCAGCCTATCCGGGACAGCCTACGAGCAGTACTTC,CASSLSGTAYEQYF
TRBV29-1,.,.,TRBJ1-1,TGCAGCGTTTCGCCTTCCCCGGCCGCTGAAGCTTTCTTT,CSVSPSPAAEAFF
TRBV10-3,few,.,TRBJ1-1,TGTGCCATCTCTTCAACAGCGAACACTGAAGCTTTCTTT,CAISSTANTEAFF
TRBV27,once,.,TRBJ2-3,TGTGCCAGCAGTTTTTTGGCGGCCACAGATACGCAGTATTTT,CASSFLAATDTQYF
TRBV28,.,TRBD1,TRBJ2-2,TGTGCCAGCAGGACAGGGGCGAACACCGGGGAGCTGTTTTTT,CASRTGANTGELFF
TRBV7-9,few,.,TRBJ1-6,TGTGCCAGCAGCTACAGGGTTGGCTCACCCCTCCACTTT,CASSYRVGSPLHF
TRBV27,many,TRBD2,TRBJ2-1,TGTGCCAGCAACAACCGACTAGCGGGGGGGGGCGATGAGCAGTTCTTC,CASNNRLAGGGDEQFF
TRBV18,few,TRBD1,TRBJ1-5,TGTGCCAGCTCACAGGGGACAGACCTCAATCAGCCCCAGCATTTT,CASSQGTDLNQPQHF